What follows describes a single TCR beta chain. Its cognate antigen is unknown. The data are from a study of T cells in Graves' hyperthyroidism and ophthalmopathy. Study-wide results and caveats: Blood held most thyroid clonotypes expanded above 0.001 frequency.

The hyperthyroidism was newly diagnosed and had lasted under 2 months; the patients were aged 18 to 65. Those patients with uncontrolled infection, other autoimmune disease, pregnancy or lactation were excluded. PBMCs stemmed from under 11 ml fresh peripheral blood. This CDR3 region has 18 residues. V trimming: 2 bases; J trimming: 0 bases; junction bases outside the gene matches: 7. In germline, CDR1 is LGHNA, CDR2 YSLEER. There were TCR beta CDR3 regions amplified from RNA transcripts. The HTBI primer set drove a first-round RT-PCR of the TCR CDR3. TCRdb re-called the multiplex PCR reads through MiXCR, storing one row per CDR3 protein. Among 600,000 or so distinct CDR3 sequences listed, about 16% were seen once.

Sequenced: blood. The receptor was derived from a woman under 40 with Graves' hyperthyroidism. The V gene is TRBV4-3, the J gene TRBJ2-5; 12 bases line up with TRBD2. CDR3 DNA: TGCGCCAGCAGCCAATGGACTAGCGGGAAAACGTACCAAGAGACCCAGTACTTC. It is translated as CASSQWTSGKTYQETQYF.